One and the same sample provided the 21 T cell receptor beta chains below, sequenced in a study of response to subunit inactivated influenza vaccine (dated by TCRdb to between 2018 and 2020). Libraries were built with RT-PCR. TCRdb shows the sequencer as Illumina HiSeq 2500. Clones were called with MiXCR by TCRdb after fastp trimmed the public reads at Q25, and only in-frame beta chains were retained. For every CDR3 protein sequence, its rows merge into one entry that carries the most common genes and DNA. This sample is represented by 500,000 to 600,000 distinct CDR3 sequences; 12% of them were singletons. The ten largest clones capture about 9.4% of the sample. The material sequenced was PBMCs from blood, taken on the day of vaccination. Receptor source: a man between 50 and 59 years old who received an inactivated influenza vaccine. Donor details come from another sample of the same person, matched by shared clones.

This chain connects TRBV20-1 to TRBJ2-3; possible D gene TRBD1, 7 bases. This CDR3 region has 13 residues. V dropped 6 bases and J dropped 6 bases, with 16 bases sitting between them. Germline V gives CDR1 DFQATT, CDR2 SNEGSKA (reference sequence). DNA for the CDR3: TGCAGTGCCAGGGGGGCTTCGTGGGATACGCAGTATTTT. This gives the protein CSARGASWDTQYF.

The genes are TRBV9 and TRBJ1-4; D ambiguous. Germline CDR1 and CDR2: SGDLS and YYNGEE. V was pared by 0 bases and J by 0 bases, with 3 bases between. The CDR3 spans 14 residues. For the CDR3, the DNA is TGTGCCAGCAGCGTAGCTGCAACTAATGAAAAACTGTTTTTT. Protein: CASSVAATNEKLFF.

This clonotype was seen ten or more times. The CDR3: CSARVGQGQDTQYF. In nucleotides, the CDR3 is TGCAGTGCTAGAGTTGGACAGGGGCAGGATACGCAGTATTTT. The chain is built from TRBV20-1 and TRBJ2-3, with 9 bases lining up with TRBD1. CDR1 and CDR2 (germline): DFQATT, SNEGSKA (reference sequence). The CDR3 sequence is 14 residues long. With 1 base clipped from V and 6 bases from J, the junction kept 5 bases outside the gene matches.

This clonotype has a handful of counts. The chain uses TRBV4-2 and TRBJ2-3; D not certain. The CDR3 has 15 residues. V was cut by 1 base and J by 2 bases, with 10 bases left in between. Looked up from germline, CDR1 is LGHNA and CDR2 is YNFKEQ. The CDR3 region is CASSQVSEDTDTQYF. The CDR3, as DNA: TGTGCCAGCAGCCAAGTCAGCGAAGACACAGATACGCAGTATTTT.

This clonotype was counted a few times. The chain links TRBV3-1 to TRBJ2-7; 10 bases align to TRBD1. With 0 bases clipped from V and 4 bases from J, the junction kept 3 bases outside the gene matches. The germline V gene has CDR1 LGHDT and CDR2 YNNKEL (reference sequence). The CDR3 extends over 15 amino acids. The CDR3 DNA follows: TGTGCCAGCAGCCAAGAGGGACAGGGGCATTACGAGCAGTACTTC. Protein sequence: CASSQEGQGHYEQYF.

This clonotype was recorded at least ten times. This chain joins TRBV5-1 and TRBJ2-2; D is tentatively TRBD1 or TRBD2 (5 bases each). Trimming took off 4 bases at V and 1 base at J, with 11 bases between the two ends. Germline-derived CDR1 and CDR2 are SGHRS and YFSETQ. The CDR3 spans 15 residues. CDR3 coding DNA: TGCGCCAGCAGCGTCCGGGACGGGAACACCGGGGAGCTGTTTTTT. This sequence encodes CASSVRDGNTGELFF. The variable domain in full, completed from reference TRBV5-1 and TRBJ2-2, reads KAGVTQTPRYLIKTRGQQVTLSCSPISGHRSVSWYQQTPGQGLQFLFEYFSETQRNKGNFPGRFSGRQFSNSRSEMNVSTLELGDSALYLCASSVRDGNTGELFFGEGSRLTVL.

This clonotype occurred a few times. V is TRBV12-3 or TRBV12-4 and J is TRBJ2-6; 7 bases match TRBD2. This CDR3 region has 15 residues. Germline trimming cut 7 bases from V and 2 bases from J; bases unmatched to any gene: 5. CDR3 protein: CASTLGGAGANVLTF. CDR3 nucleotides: TGTGCCAGCACCTTGGGAGGGGCTGGGGCCAACGTCCTGACTTTC.

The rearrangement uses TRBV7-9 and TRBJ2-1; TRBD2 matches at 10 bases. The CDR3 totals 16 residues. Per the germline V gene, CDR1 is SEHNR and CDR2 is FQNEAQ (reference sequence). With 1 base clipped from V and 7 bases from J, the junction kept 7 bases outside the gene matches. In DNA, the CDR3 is TGTGCCAGCAGCTTAGGCTCAGCGGGAGGGATGAATGAGCAGTTCTTC. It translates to CASSLGSAGGMNEQFF.

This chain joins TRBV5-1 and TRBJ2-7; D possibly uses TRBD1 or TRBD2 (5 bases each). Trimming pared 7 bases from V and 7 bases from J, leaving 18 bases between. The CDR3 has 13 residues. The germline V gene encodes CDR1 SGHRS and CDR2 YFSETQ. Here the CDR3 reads CASSSGTRKEQYF. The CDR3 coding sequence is TGCGCCAGCTCATCCGGGACGAGAAAAGAGCAGTACTTC.

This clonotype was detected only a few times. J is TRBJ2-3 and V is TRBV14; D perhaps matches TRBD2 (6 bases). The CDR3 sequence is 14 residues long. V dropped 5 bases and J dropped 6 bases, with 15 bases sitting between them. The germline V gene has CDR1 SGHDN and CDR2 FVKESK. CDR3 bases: TGTGCCAGCAGCGAAAGGTGGACTATGGATACGCAGTATTTT. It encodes CASSERWTMDTQYF.

CDR3 region: CASSFAARRTDTQYF. In DNA, the CDR3 is TGTGCCAGCAGTTTCGCGGCACGTCGCACAGATACGCAGTATTTT. The chain joins TRBV28 to TRBJ2-3; D gene uncertain. This CDR3 contains 15 residues. Germline V gene data show CDR1 as MDHEN and CDR2 as SYDVKM. Between the trimmed V and J ends, which lost 3 bases and 1 base, there was a span of 11 bases.

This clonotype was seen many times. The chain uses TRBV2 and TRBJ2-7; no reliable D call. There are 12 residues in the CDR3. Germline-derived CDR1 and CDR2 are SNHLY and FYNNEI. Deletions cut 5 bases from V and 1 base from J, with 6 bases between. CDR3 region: CASSLKSYEQYF. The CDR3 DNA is TGTGCCAGCAGTCTTAAATCCTACGAGCAGTACTTC.

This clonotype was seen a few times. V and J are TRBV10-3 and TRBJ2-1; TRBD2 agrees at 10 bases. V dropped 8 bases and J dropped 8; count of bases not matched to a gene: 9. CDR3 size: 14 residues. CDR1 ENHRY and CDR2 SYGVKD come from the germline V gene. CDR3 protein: CAIGPAGGSYEQFF. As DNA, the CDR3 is TGTGCCATCGGTCCAGCGGGAGGGTCTTATGAGCAGTTCTTC.

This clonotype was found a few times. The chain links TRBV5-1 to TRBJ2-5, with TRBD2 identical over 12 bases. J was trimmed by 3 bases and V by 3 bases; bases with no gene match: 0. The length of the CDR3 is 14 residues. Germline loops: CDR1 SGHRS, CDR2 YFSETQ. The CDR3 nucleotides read TGCGCCAGCAGCTGGACTAGCGGGGAAGAGACCCAGTACTTC. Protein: CASSWTSGEETQYF.

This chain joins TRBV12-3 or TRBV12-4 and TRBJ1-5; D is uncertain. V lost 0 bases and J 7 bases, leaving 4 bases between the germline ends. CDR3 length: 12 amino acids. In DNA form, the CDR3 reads TGTGCCAGCAGTTTAGCGCTGCAGCCCCAGCATTTT. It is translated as CASSLALQPQHF.

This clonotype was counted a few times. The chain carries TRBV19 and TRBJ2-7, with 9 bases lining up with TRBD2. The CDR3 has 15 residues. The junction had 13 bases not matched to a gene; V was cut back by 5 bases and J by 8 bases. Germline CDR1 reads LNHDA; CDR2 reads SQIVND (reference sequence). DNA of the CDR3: TGTGCCAGTAGTCCCTCAGCAGCGGGAGGAGTACAGCAGTACTTC. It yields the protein CASSPSAAGGVQQYF. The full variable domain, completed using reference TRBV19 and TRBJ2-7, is DGGITQSPKYLFRKEGQNVTLSCEQNLNHDAMYWYRQDPGQGLRLIYYSQIVNDFQKGDIAEGYSVSREKKESFPLTVTSAQKNPTAFYLCASSPSAAGGVQQYFGPGTRLTVT.

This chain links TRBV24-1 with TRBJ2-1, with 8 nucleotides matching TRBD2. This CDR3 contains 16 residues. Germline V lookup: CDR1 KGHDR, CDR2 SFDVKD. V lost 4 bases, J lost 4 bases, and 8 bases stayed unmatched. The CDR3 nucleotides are TGTGCCACCAGTGAAGGGGGGACTAGGGGTTACAATGAGCAGTTCTTC. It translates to CATSEGGTRGYNEQFF.

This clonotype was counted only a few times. CDR3 in amino acids: CASSSGQGASGYTF. The DNA for the CDR3 is TGTGCCAGCAGCTCGGGACAGGGGGCGAGTGGCTACACCTTC. The V gene is TRBV7-9, the J gene TRBJ1-2; 12 bases are shared with TRBD1. The germline gives CDR1 SEHNR, CDR2 FQNEAQ (reference sequence). The length of the CDR3 is 14 residues. The V segment lost 4 bases and the J segment 7 bases; nucleotides outside the gene matches: 4.

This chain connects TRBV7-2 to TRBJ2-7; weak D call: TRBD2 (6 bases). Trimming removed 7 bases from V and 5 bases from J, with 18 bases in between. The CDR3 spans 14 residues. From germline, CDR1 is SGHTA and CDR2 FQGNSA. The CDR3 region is CASKLVGTGDEQYF. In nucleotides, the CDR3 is TGTGCCAGCAAGCTGGTCGGCACGGGGGACGAGCAGTACTTC.

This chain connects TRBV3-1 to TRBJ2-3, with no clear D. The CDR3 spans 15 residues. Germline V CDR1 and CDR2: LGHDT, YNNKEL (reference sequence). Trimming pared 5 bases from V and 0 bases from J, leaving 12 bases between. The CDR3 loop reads CASSKRAGSTDTQYF. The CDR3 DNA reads TGTGCCAGCAGCAAGCGCGCCGGGAGCACAGATACGCAGTATTTT.

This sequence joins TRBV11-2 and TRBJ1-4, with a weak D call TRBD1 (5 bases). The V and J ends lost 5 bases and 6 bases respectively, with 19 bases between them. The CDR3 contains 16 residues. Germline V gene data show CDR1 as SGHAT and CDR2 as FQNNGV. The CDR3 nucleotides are TGTGCCAGCAGCCGGGGGAGACCCGGGGGACATGAAAAACTGTTTTTT. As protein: CASSRGRPGGHEKLFF. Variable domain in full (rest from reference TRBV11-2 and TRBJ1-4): EAGVAQSPRYKIIEKRQSVAFWCNPISGHATLYWYQQILGQGPKLLIQFQNNGVVDDSQLPKDRFSAERLKGVDSTLKIQPAKLEDSAVYLCASSRGRPGGHEKLFFGSGTQLSVL.